The rows below give T cell receptor beta chains drawn from one sample of a study of blood T cells in healthy people across ages. TCRdb fed the 5' RACE reads into MiXCR, producing one record per CDR3 protein. The sample has about 780,000 distinct CDR3 sequences, around two thirds seen once. The sample was blood. These receptors originate from a man aged 30-40 years in good health. The CDR3 runs from the conserved cysteine through the conserved F or W. Each record gives: CDR3 protein, J gene, V gene.

CDR3: CASSLGRISYNEQFF
J: TRBJ2-1
V: TRBV5-1

CDR3: CNVRGVYSNEQFF
J: TRBJ2-1
V: TRBV29-1

CDR3: CAISGPDNEQFF
J: TRBJ2-1
V: TRBV10-3

CDR3: CASSQDRYEQYF
J: TRBJ2-7
V: TRBV6-2/TRBV6-3

CDR3: CASSLDGTINYGYTF
J: TRBJ1-2
V: TRBV7-2

CDR3: CSATRDRGLNQPQHF
J: TRBJ1-5
V: TRBV20-1

CDR3: CSASSYEQYF
J: TRBJ2-7
V: TRBV20-1

CDR3: CASQDIVYEQYF
J: TRBJ2-7
V: TRBV7-9

CDR3: CASSLEEDGYTF
J: TRBJ1-2
V: TRBV7-9

CDR3: CASSSGLAGTLNEQYF
J: TRBJ2-5
V: TRBV11-2

CDR3: CAISTGGRETQYF
J: NA
V: TRBV10-3

CDR3: CASSLGTAKNIQYF
J: TRBJ2-4
V: TRBV12-3/TRBV12-4

CDR3: CASSYGGQGGEQYF
J: NA
V: TRBV28

CDR3: CSATSSGIYEQYF
J: NA
V: TRBV20-1

CDR3: CASSQGAGPGNEQFF
J: TRBJ2-1
V: TRBV3-1

CDR3: CASSKDREPETQYF
J: TRBJ2-5
V: TRBV7-2

CDR3: CASSPGGAGAYEQYF
J: TRBJ2-7
V: TRBV7-3

CDR3: CASRRTSGPINEQFF
J: TRBJ2-1
V: TRBV27

CDR3: CASSLRSGPHEQFF
J: TRBJ2-1
V: TRBV12-3/TRBV12-4

CDR3: CASSSPGLAGPTDTQYF
J: TRBJ2-3
V: TRBV5-6

CDR3: CASSSISGTGGGNTIYF
J: TRBJ1-3
V: TRBV27

CDR3: CASSSTVLSYNEQFF
J: TRBJ2-1
V: TRBV11-2

CDR3: CSASSGYEQYF
J: TRBJ2-7
V: TRBV20-1

CDR3: CSSGTASNYGYTF
J: TRBJ1-2
V: TRBV21-1

CDR3: CASSVDGTSSYNEQFF
J: TRBJ2-1
V: TRBV9

CDR3: CSASRGASNTGELFF
J: TRBJ2-2
V: TRBV20-1

CDR3: CASSDGGNSPLHF
J: TRBJ1-6
V: TRBV6-1

CDR3: CASSQVSRGDRDEQFF
J: TRBJ2-1
V: TRBV4-3

CDR3: CASSFTGTVYEQYF
J: TRBJ2-7
V: TRBV13

CDR3: CASSQDRSGNYGYTF
J: TRBJ1-2
V: TRBV4-1

CDR3: CAIRGEAYGYTF
J: TRBJ1-2
V: TRBV10-3

CDR3: CATSEKSVATGELFF
J: TRBJ2-2
V: TRBV24-1

CDR3: CASSPQVGDHGYTF
J: TRBJ1-2
V: TRBV11-2

CDR3: CSASGNPKQGGYTF
J: TRBJ1-2
V: TRBV20-1

CDR3: CASRAGTAMREQYF
J: NA
V: TRBV7-2

CDR3: CAISESSQPQHF
J: TRBJ1-5
V: TRBV10-3

CDR3: CASGLVGRGTGEQFF
J: TRBJ2-1
V: TRBV5-6

CDR3: CASSLQASNQPQHF
J: TRBJ1-5
V: TRBV11-2

CDR3: CASSLGAIYATNEKLFF
J: TRBJ1-4
V: TRBV7-6

CDR3: CASSPASDTQYF
J: TRBJ2-3
V: TRBV27

CDR3: CASSLWLYNEQFF
J: TRBJ2-1
V: TRBV12-3/TRBV12-4

CDR3: CASTRGNQETQYF
J: TRBJ2-5
V: TRBV28

CDR3: CASSQTSSEANYGYTF
J: TRBJ1-2
V: TRBV4-2

CDR3: CASSPGIAYNEQFF
J: TRBJ2-1
V: TRBV14

CDR3: CSAHRKDRDRGYGYTF
J: TRBJ1-2
V: TRBV20-1

CDR3: CATELGGHNYGYTF
J: TRBJ1-2
V: TRBV6-6

CDR3: CSARTDSTDQPQHF
J: TRBJ1-5
V: TRBV20-1

CDR3: CSVGADYEQYF
J: TRBJ2-7
V: TRBV29-1

CDR3: CASSTLDRGQPQHF
J: TRBJ1-5
V: TRBV2

CDR3: CASSFSVPGDRPDEQFF
J: TRBJ2-1
V: TRBV7-2

CDR3: CSARDRFSYNEQFF
J: TRBJ2-1
V: TRBV20-1

CDR3: CASSQEEGLVDTQYF
J: TRBJ2-3
V: TRBV4-2

CDR3: CASTIQPAGAAYNEQFF
J: TRBJ2-1
V: TRBV10-3

CDR3: CASSFETSGGFETQYF
J: TRBJ2-5
V: TRBV28